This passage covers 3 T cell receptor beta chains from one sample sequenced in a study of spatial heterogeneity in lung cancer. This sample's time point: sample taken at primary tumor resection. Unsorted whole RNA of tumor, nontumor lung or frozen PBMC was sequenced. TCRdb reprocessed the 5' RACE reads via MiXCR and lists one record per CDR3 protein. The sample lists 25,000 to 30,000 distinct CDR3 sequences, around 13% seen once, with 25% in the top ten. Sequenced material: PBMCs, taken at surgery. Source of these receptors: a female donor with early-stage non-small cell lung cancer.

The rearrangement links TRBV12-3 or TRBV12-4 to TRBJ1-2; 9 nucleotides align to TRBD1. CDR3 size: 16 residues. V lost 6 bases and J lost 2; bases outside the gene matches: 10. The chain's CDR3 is CASSPGTGPLNYGYTF. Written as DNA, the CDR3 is TGTGCCAGCAGCCCCGGGACAGGGCCCTTGAACTATGGCTACACCTTC.

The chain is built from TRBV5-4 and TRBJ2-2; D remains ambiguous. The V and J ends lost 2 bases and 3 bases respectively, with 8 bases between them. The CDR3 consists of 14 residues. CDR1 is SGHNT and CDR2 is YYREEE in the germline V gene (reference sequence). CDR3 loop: CASSFTFDTGELFF. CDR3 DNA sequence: TGTGCCAGCAGCTTTACTTTCGACACCGGGGAGCTGTTTTTT.

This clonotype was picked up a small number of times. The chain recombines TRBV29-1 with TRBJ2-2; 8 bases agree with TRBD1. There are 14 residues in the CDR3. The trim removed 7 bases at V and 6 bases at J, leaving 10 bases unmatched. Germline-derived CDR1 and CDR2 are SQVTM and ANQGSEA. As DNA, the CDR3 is TGCAGCGCCCGGACAGGGCTGAGGGCCGGGGAGCTGTTTTTT. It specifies CSARTGLRAGELFF.